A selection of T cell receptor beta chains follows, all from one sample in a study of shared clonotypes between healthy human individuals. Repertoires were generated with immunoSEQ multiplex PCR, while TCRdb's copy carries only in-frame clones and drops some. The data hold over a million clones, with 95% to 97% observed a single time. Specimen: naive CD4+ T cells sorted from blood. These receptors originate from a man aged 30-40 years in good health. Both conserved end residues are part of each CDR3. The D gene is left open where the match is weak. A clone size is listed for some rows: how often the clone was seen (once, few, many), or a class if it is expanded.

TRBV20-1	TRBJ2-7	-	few	CSAHRVPEQYF	TGCAGTGCCCACCGAGTTCCCGAGCAGTACTTC
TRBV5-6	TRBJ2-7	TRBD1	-	CASSLTGKSLEQYF	TGTGCCAGCAGCCTGACAGGGAAGTCTCTCGAGCAGTACTTC
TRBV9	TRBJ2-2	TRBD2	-	CASSVGGGASGSAGELFF	TGTGCCAGCAGCGTAGGAGGGGGCGCTAGCGGGAGCGCCGGGGAGCTGTTTTTT
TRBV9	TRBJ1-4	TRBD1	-	CASSPGQGAREKLFF	TGTGCCAGCAGCCCGGGACAGGGGGCACGGGAAAAACTGTTTTTT
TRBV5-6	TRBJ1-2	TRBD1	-	CASSLGDRGRGGYTF	TGTGCCAGCAGCTTGGGGGACAGGGGGCGAGGTGGCTACACCTTC
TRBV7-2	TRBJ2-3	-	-	CASSPSVRGTDTQYF	TGTGCCAGCAGCCCATCGGTCCGAGGGACAGATACGCAGTATTTT
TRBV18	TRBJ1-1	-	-	CASSPSDSLVAFF	TGTGCCAGCTCACCATCGGACAGCCTGGTAGCTTTCTTT
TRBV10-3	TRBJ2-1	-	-	CAISGGSAAYNEQFF	TGTGCCATCAGTGGCGGTAGCGCCGCCTACAATGAGCAGTTCTTC
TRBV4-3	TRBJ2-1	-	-	CASSPMMGEQFF	TGCGCCAGCAGCCCTATGATGGGTGAGCAGTTCTTC
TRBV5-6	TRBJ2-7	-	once	CASSLGQHSYEQYF	TGTGCCAGCAGCTTGGGGCAGCACTCCTACGAGCAGTACTTC
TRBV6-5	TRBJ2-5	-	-	CASSYSGLQETQYF	TGTGCCAGCAGTTACTCCGGACTCCAAGAGACCCAGTACTTC
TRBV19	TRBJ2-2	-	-	CASTHIGGNTGELFF	TGTGCCAGTACTCATATTGGGGGGAACACCGGGGAGCTGTTTTTT
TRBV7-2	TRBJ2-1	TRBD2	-	CASSLVGGGPSEQFF	TGTGCCAGCAGCTTAGTTGGGGGAGGGCCATCTGAGCAGTTCTTC
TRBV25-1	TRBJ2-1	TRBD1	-	CASSPITGAPGKQFF	TGTGCCAGCAGTCCCATCACAGGGGCGCCGGGGAAGCAGTTCTTC
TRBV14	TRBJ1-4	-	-	CASSHKGTRPNEKLFF	TGTGCCAGCAGCCATAAGGGGACACGGCCCAATGAAAAACTGTTTTTT
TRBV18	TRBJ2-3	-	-	CASSQDVSTDTQYF	TGTGCCAGCTCACAAGACGTGAGCACAGATACGCAGTATTTT
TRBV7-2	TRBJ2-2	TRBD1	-	CASSYGTGLTGELFF	TGTGCCAGCAGCTACGGGACAGGGCTAACCGGGGAGCTGTTTTTT
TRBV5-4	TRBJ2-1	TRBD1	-	CASRQGQGRDEQFF	TGTGCCAGCAGACAGGGACAGGGTAGGGATGAGCAGTTCTTC
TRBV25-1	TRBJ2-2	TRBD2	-	CASSGRAGGELFF	TGTGCCAGCAGCGGGAGGGCTGGCGGGGAGCTGTTTTTT
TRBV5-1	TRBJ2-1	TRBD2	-	CASSSPRLAGGPNEQFF	TGCGCCAGCAGCTCGCCCAGATTAGCGGGAGGGCCAAATGAGCAGTTCTTC
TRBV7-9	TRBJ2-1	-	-	CASSWSPYHEQFF	TGTGCCAGCAGCTGGTCTCCTTATCATGAGCAGTTCTTC
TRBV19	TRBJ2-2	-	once	CASSGHTGELFF	TGTGCCAGTAGCGGGCACACCGGGGAGCTGTTTTTT
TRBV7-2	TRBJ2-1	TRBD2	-	CASRPPLAGGRYNEQFF	TGTGCCAGCAGACCTCCTTTAGCGGGAGGCCGTTACAATGAGCAGTTCTTC
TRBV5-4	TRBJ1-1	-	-	CASSKTGRTNTEAFF	TGTGCCAGCAGCAAAACGGGACGGACGAACACTGAAGCTTTCTTT
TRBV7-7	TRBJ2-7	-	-	CASSPRAEGPYEQYF	TGTGCCAGCAGCCCAAGGGCGGAAGGCCCCTACGAGCAGTACTTC
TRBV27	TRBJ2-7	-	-	CASSSWTAPPYEQYF	TGTGCCAGCAGTTCCTGGACAGCACCTCCTTACGAGCAGTACTTC
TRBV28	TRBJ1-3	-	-	CASWGSGNTIYF	TGTGCCTCCTGGGGCTCTGGAAACACCATATATTTT
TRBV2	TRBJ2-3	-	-	CASRPQDGRDTQYF	TGTGCCAGCCGTCCCCAGGACGGGAGAGATACGCAGTATTTT